This record looks at one T cell receptor (beta chain) sequence and its context. This sample stems from a study of blood T cell repertoires in COVID-19. Turning to the study itself: Spain, Italy and the United States supplied samples that represented acute and convalescent COVID-19.

Study processing details: Estimated nucleated cell counts came from reference gene primer amplification. Sequenced by immunoSEQ multiplex PCR; TCRdb stores in-frame clones only, minus some. The D gene and trimming were derived from the DNA, and the V and J assignments and clone size from that table. The sample includes roughly 260,000 clones, about four fifths of them seen just once. With V trimmed by 1 base and J by 0 bases, 2 bases remained unmatched. The CDR3 has 15 amino acids. Germline V gene sequence: CDR1 SGHRS, CDR2 YFSETQ. Cohorts were based on clinical histories the participants reported. The sequenced sample was PBMCs or T cells enriched from blood (not recorded which). This TCR was recovered from a woman between 40 and 55 years old who had been exposed to COVID-19. The rearrangement links TRBV5-1 to TRBJ2-3; 7 nucleotides agree with TRBD2. Here the CDR3 DNA reads TGCGCCAGCAGCTTGAACGGGGGGAGCACAGATACGCAGTATTTT. This translates into CASSLNGGSTDTQYF. Based on the CDR3 plus reference TRBV5-1 and TRBJ2-3, the full variable domain is KAGVTQTPRYLIKTRGQQVTLSCSPISGHRSVSWYQQTPGQGLQFLFEYFSETQRNKGNFPGRFSGRQFSNSRSEMNVSTLELGDSALYLCASSLNGGSTDTQYFGPGTRLTVL.